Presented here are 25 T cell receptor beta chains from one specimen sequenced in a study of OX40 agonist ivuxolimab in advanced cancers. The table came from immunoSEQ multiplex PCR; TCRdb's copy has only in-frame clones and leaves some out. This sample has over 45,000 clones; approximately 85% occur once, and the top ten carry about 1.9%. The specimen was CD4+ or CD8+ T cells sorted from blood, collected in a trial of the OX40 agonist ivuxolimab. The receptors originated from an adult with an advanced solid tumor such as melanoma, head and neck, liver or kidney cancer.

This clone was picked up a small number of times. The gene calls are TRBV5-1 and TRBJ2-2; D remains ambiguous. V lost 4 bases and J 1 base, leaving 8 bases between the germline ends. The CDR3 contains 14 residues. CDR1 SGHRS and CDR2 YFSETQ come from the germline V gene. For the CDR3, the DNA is TGCGCCAGCAGCCCCCCCGGGAACACCGGGGAGCTGTTTTTT. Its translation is CASSPPGNTGELFF.

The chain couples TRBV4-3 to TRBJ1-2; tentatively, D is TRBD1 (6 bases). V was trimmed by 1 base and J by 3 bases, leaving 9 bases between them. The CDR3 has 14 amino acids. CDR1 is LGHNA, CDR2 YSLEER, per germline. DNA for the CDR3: TGCGCCAGCAGCCAAGGGGGGCATGACTATGGCTACACCTTC. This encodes CASSQGGHDYGYTF.

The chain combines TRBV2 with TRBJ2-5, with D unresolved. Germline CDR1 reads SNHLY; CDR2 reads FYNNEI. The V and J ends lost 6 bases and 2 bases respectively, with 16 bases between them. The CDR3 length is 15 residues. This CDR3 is CASSRTQASQETQYF. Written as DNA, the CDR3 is TGTGCCAGCAGCCGAACCCAGGCATCACAAGAGACCCAGTACTTC. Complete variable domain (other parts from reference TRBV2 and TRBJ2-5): EPEVTQTPSHQVTQMGQEVILRCVPISNHLYFYWYRQILGQKVEFLVSFYNNEISEKSEIFDDQFSVERPDGSNFTLKIRSTKLEDSAMYFCASSRTQASQETQYFGPGTRLLVL.

CDR3 coding DNA: TGTGCCAGCAGCCGGATTGGGACTAGCGACACAGATACGCAGTATTTT. Translating it yields CASSRIGTSDTDTQYF. The chain has TRBV5-6 and TRBJ2-3, with 10 bases aligning to TRBD2. The trim removed 4 bases at V and 2 bases at J, leaving 7 bases unmatched. Germline CDR1 is SGHDT and CDR2 is YYEEEE. This CDR3 has 16 residues.

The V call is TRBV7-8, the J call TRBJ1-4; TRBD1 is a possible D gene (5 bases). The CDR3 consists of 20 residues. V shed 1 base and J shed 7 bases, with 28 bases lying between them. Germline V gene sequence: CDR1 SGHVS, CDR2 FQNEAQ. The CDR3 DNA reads TGTGCCAGCAGCTTAGTAACTGTGTCCCGTAATTGGGGCCTAAGTGAAAAACTGTTTTTT. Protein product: CASSLVTVSRNWGLSEKLFF.

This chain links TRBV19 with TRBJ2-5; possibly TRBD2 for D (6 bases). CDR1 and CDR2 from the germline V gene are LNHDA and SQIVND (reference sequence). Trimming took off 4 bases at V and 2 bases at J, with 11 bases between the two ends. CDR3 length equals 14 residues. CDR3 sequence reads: CASSNGGAQETQYF. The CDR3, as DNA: TGTGCCAGTAGTAATGGAGGGGCGCAAGAGACCCAGTACTTC.

The CDR3 is CASSPRLEEHEQFF. The CDR3 nucleotides are TGTGCCAGCTCACCACGACTAGAAGAGCATGAGCAGTTCTTC. This chain uses TRBV18 with TRBJ2-1; D may be TRBD2 (6 bases). The CDR3 sequence is 14 residues long. Germline values: CDR1 KGHSH, CDR2 LQKENI. V was cut by 1 base and J by 8 bases, with 12 bases left in between.

The CDR3, as DNA: TGCGCCAGCAGCAAGTTAGCGGGGGGTTCCTACGAGCAGTACTTC. Its translation: CASSKLAGGSYEQYF. The chain has TRBV4-3 and TRBJ2-7, with 10 nucleotides matching TRBD2. CDR1 is LGHNA, CDR2 YSLEER, per germline. The V gene end was trimmed by 5 bases and the J gene end by 1 base; junction bases not matched to a gene: 5. The CDR3 covers 15 residues.

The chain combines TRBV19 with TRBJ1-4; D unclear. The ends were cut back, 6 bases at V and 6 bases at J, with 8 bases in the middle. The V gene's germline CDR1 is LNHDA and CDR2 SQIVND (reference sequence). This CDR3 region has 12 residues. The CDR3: CASSLQYEKLFF. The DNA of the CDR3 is TGTGCCAGTAGCCTACAGTATGAAAAACTGTTTTTT.

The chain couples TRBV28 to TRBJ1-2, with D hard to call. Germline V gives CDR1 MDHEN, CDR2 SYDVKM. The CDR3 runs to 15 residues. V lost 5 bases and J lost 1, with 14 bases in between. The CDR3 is CASSPLDTSNYGYTF. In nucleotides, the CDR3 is TGTGCCAGCAGTCCGCTCGACACTAGTAACTATGGCTACACCTTC.

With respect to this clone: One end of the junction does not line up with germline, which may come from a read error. The DNA of the CDR3 is TGCGCCAGCAGCCCCGGGACATTACCTAGCACAGATGCGCAGTATTTT. This codes for CASSPGTLPSTDAQYF. The chain is built from TRBV5-1 and TRBJ2-3; a possible D gene is TRBD1 (6 bases). There are 16 residues in the CDR3. CDR1 and CDR2 from the germline V gene are SGHRS and YFSETQ.

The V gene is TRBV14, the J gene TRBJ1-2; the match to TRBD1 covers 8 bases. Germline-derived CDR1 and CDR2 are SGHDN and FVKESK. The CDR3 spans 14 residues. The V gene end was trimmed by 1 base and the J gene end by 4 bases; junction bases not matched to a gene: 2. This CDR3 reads CASSQGTGPYGYTF. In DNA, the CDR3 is TGTGCCAGCAGCCAAGGGACAGGGCCCTATGGCTACACCTTC. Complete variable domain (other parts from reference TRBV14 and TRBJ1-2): EAGVTQFPSHSVIEKGQTVTLRCDPISGHDNLYWYRRVMGKEIKFLLHFVKESKQDESGMPNNRFLAERTGGTYSTLKVQPAELEDSGVYFCASSQGTGPYGYTFGSGTRLTVV.

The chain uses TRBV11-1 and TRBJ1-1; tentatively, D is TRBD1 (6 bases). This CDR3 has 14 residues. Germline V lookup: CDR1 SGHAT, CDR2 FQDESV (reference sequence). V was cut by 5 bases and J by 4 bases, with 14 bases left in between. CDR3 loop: CASSRTVRGTEAFF. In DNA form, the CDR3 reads TGTGCCAGCAGCCGGACAGTTCGGGGCACTGAAGCTTTCTTT.

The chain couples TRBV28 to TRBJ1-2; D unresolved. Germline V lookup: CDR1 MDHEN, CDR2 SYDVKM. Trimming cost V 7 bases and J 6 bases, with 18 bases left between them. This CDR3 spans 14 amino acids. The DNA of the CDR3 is TGTGCCAGCACCCCCCCTGTCTCGGGGAATGGCTACACCTTC. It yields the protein CASTPPVSGNGYTF.

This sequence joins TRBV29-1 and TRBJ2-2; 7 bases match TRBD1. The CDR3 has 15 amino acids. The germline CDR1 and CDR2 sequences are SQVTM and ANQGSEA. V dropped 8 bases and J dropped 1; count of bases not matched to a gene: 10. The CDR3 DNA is TGCAGCTTCTTATCTGGGACAGAGAACACCGGGGAGCTGTTTTTT. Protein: CSFLSGTENTGELFF.

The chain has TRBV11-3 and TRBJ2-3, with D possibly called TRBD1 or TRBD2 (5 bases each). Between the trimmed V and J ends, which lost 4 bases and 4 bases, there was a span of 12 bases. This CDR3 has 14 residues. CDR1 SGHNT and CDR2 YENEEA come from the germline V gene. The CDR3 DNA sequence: TGTGCCAGCAGCTCCGGGACCTATGCAGATACGCAGTATTTT. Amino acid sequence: CASSSGTYADTQYF.

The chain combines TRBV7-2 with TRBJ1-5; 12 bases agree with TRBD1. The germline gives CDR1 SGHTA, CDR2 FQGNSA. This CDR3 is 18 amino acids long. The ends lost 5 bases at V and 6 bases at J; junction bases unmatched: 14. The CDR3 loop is CASSPRGTGGGWGQPQHF. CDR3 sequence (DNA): TGTGCCAGCAGCCCCAGGGGGACAGGGGGCGGTTGGGGTCAGCCCCAGCATTTT. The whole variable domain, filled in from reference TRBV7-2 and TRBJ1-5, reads GAGVSQSPSNKVTEKGKDVELRCDPISGHTALYWYRQSLGQGLEFLIYFQGNSAPDKSGLPSDRFSAERTGGSVSTLTIQRTQQEDSAVYLCASSPRGTGGGWGQPQHFGDGTRLSIL.

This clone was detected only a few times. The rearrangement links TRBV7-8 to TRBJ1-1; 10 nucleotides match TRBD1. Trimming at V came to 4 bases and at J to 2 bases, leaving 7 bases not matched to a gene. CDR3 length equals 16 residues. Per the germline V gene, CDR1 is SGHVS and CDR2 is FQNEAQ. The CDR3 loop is CASSSRDRGSNTEAFF. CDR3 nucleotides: TGTGCCAGCAGCTCGAGGGACAGGGGTTCAAACACTGAAGCTTTCTTT. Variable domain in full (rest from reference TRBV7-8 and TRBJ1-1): GAGVSQSPRYKVAKRGQDVALRCDPISGHVSLFWYQQALGQGPEFLTYFQNEAQLDKSGLPSDRFFAERPEGSVSTLKIQRTQQEDSAVYLCASSSRDRGSNTEAFFGQGTRLTVV.

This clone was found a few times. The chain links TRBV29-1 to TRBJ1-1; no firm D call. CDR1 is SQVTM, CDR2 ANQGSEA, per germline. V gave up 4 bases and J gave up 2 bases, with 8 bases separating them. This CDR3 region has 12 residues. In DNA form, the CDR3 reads TGCAGCGTTGTCGGAGATAACACTGAAGCTTTCTTT. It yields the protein CSVVGDNTEAFF.

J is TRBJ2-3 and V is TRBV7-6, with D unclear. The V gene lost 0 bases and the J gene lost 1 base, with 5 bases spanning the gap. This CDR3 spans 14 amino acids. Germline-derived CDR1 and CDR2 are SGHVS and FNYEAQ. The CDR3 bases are TGTGCCAGCAGCTTAGCTCGCGGCACAGATACGCAGTATTTT. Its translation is CASSLARGTDTQYF.

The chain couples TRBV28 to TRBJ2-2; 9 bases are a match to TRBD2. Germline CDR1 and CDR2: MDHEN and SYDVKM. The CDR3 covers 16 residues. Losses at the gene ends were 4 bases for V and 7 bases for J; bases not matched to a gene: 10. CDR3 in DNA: TGTGCCAGCAGTTACCCGAGCGGGGGGCGAGGCGGGGAGCTGTTTTTT. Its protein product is CASSYPSGGRGGELFF. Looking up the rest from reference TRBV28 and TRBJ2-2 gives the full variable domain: DVKVTQSSRYLVKRTGEKVFLECVQDMDHENMFWYRQDPGLGLRLIYFSYDVKMKEKGDIPEGYSVSREKKERFSLILESASTNQTSMYLCASSYPSGGRGGELFFGEGSRLTVL.

In nucleotides, the CDR3 is TGTGCCAGTAGTGCTGGACTAGCGGCAGATACGCAGTATTTT. Protein: CASSAGLAADTQYF. This chain joins TRBV19 and TRBJ2-3; 10 positions match TRBD2. V gave up 5 bases and J gave up 4 bases; unmatched junction bases: 3. The CDR3 consists of 14 residues. The germline V gene has CDR1 LNHDA and CDR2 SQIVND (reference sequence). Combining the CDR3 with reference TRBV19 and TRBJ2-3 gives the whole variable domain DGGITQSPKYLFRKEGQNVTLSCEQNLNHDAMYWYRQDPGQGLRLIYYSQIVNDFQKGDIAEGYSVSREKKESFPLTVTSAQKNPTAFYLCASSAGLAADTQYFGPGTRLTVL.

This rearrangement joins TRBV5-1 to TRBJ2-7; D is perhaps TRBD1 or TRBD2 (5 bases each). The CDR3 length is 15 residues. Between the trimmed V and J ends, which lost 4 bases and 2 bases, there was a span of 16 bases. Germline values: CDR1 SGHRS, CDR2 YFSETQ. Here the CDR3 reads CASSQGTANAYEQYF. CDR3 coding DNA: TGCGCCAGCAGCCAAGGGACGGCAAACGCCTACGAGCAGTACTTC.

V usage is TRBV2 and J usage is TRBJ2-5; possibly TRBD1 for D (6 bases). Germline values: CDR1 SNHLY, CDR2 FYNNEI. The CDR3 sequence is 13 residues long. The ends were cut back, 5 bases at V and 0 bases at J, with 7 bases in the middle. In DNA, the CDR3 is TGTGCCAGCAGTAGGGACAACCAAGAGACCCAGTACTTC. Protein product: CASSRDNQETQYF.

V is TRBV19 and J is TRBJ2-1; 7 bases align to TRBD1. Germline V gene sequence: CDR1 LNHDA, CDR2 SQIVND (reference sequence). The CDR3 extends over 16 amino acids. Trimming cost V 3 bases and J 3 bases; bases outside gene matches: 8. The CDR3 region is CASSMRTGGSYNEQFF. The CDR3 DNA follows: TGTGCCAGTAGTATGAGGACAGGAGGAAGCTACAATGAGCAGTTCTTC.